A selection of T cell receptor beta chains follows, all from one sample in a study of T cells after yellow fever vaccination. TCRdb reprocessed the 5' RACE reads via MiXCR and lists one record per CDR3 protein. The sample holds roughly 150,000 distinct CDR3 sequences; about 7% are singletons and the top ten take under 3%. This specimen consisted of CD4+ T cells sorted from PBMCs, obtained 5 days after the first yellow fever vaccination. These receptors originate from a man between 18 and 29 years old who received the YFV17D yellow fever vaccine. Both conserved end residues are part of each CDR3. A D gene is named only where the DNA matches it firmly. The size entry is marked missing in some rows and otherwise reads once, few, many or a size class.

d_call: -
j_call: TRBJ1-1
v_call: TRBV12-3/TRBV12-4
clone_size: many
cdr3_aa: CASTFAPTDPNTEAFF
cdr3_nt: TGTGCCAGCACCTTCGCACCGACAGACCCGAACACTGAAGCTTTCTTT

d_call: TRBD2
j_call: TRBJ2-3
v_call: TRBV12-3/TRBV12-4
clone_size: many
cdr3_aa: CASSSVGLADTQYF
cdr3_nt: TGTGCCAGCAGTTCAGTGGGACTAGCAGATACGCAGTATTTT

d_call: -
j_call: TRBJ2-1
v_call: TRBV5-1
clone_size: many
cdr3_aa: CASRGGGLQGASEQFF
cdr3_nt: TGCGCCAGCAGGGGGGGCGGACTCCAAGGAGCGAGTGAGCAGTTCTTC

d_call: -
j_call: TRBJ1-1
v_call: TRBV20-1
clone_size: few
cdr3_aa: CSARRDLNTEAFF
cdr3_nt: TGCAGTGCTAGGAGGGACTTGAACACTGAAGCTTTCTTT

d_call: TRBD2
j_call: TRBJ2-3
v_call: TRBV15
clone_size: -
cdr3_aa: CATSSGLAGVQDTQYF
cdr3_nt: TGTGCCACCAGCAGCGGACTAGCGGGGGTTCAAGATACGCAGTATTTT

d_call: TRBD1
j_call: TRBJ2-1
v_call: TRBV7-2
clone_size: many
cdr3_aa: CASSITGTGRNEQFF
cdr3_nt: TGTGCCAGCAGCATTACCGGGACAGGGCGGAATGAGCAGTTCTTC

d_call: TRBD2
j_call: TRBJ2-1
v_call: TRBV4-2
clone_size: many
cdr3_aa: CASSQAGTSAYNEQFF
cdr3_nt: TGTGCCAGCAGCCAAGCCGGGACTAGCGCCTACAATGAGCAGTTCTTC

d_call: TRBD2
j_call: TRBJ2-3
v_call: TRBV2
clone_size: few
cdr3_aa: CASRGIAGETDTQYF
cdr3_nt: TGTGCCAGCAGGGGTATAGCGGGGGAGACAGATACGCAGTATTTT

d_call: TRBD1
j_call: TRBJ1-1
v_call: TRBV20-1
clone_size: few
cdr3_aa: CSASRDRNTEAFF
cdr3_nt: TGCAGTGCTAGCCGGGACAGGAACACTGAAGCTTTCTTT

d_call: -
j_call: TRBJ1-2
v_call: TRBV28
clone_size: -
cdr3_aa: CASTPRGTGYTF
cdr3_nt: TGTGCCAGCACTCCCCGGGGGACCGGCTACACCTTC

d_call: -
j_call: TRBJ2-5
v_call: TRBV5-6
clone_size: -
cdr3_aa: CASSLAVETQYF
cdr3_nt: TGTGCCAGCAGCTTGGCGGTTGAGACCCAGTACTTC

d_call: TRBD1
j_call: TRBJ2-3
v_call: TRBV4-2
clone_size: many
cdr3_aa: CASSQEFDRADTQYF
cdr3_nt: TGTGCCAGCAGCCAAGAATTTGACAGGGCGGATACGCAGTATTTT

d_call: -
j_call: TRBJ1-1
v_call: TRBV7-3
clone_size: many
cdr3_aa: CASSAGGPTEAFF
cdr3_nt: TGTGCCAGCAGCGCCGGGGGTCCCACTGAAGCTTTCTTT

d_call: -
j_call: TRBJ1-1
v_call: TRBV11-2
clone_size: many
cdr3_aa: CASSALANTEAFF
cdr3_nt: TGTGCCAGCAGCGCACTAGCGAACACTGAAGCTTTCTTT

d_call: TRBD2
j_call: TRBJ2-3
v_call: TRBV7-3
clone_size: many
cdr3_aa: CASSIAGSTDTQYF
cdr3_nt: TGTGCCAGCAGTATAGCGGGGAGCACAGATACGCAGTATTTT

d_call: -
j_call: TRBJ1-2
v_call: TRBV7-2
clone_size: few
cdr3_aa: CASSAYGTDYGYTF
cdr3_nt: TGTGCCAGCAGCGCGTACGGGACGGATTATGGCTACACCTTC

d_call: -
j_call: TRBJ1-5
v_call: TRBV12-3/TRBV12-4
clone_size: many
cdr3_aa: CASSLFQGRNQPQHF
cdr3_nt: TGTGCCAGCAGTTTGTTTCAGGGCCGGAATCAGCCCCAGCATTTT

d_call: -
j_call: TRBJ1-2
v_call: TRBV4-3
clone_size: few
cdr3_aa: CASSQGPGGGGYTF
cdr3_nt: TGCGCCAGCAGCCAAGGACCCGGGGGGGGAGGCTACACCTTC